Described below is a single T cell receptor (beta chain) sequence and its context. Tagging with unique molecular identifiers was a feature of the TCR beta cDNA libraries. From the PCR reads, TCRdb called clonotypes with MiXCR, one entry per CDR3 protein. The repertoire holds 750,000 to 950,000 distinct CDR3 sequences, with 53% as singletons. The record originates from a study of post-analysis software for immune sequencing data. This TCR was recovered from a girl aged 5-17 years with multiple sclerosis. Sequenced input: blood.

CDR3 sequence: CSASLYEQYF. The CDR3 DNA is TGCAGTGCCTCACTCTACGAGCAGTACTTC. The genes are TRBV20-1 and TRBJ2-7; D gene unclear. Looked up from germline, CDR1 is DFQATT and CDR2 is SNEGSKA (reference sequence). This CDR3 spans 10 amino acids. The V end was cut by 6 bases, the J end by 3 bases, with 6 bases between.